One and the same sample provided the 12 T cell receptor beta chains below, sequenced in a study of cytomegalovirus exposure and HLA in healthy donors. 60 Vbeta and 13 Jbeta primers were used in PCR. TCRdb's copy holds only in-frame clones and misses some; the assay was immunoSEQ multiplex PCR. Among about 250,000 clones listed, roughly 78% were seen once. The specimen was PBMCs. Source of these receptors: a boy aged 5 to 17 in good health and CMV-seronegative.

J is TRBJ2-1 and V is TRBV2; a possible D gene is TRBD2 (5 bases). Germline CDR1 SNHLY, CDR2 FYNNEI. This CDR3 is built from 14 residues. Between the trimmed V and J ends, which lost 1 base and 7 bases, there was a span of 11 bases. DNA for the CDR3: TGTGCCAGCAGTGAAGTGAGGGTAGGAAATGAGCAGTTCTTC. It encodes CASSEVRVGNEQFF.

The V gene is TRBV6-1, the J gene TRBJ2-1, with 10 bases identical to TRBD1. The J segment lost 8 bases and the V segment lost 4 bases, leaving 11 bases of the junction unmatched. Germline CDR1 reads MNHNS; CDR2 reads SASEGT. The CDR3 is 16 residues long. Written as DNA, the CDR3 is TGTGCCAGCAGTGCTTCCGGGACAGGGGTAGGCGATGAGCAGTTCTTC. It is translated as CASSASGTGVGDEQFF.

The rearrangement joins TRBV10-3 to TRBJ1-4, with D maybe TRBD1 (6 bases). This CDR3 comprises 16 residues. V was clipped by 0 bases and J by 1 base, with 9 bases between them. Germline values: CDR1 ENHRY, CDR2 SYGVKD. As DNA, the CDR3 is TGTGCCATCAGTGAGTCGGGGGCAGGAACTAATGAAAAACTGTTTTTT. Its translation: CAISESGAGTNEKLFF.

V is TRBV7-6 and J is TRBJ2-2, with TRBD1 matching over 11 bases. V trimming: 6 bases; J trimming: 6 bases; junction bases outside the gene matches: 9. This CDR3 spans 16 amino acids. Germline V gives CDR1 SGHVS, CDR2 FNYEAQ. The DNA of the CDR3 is TGTGCCAGCAGGCCTCGTGCGGGACAGGGGGCCGGGGAGCTGTTTTTT. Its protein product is CASRPRAGQGAGELFF.

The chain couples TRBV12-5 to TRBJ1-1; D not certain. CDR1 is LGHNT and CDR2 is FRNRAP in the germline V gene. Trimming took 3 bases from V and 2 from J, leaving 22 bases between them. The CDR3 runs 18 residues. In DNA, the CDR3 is TGTGCTAGTGGTTTACTCTTGCAGGCAGCCTATAATAACACTGAAGCTTTCTTT. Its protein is CASGLLLQAAYNNTEAFF.

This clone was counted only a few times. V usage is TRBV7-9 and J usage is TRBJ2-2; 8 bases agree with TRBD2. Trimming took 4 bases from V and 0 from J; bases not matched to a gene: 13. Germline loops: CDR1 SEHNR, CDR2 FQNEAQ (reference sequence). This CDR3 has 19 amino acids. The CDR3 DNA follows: TGTGCCAGCAGCTCCCCACGCGGGGGGCTGGAACCGAACACCGGGGAGCTGTTTTTT. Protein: CASSSPRGGLEPNTGELFF.

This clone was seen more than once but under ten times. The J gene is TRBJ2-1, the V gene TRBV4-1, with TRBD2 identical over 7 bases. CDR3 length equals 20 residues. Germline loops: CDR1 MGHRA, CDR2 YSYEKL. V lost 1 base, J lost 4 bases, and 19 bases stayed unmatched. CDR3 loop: CASSQVASGHQRGVYNEQFF. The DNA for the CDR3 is TGCGCCAGCAGCCAAGTGGCTAGCGGACACCAACGGGGGGTTTACAATGAGCAGTTCTTC.

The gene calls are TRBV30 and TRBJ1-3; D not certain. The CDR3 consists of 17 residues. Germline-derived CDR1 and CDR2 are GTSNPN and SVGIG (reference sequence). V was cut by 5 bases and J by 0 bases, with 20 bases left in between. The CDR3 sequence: CAWEEGGTGISGNTIYF. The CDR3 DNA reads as TGTGCCTGGGAAGAGGGAGGAACGGGGATCTCTGGAAACACCATATATTTT. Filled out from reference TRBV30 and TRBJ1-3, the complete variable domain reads SQTIHQWPATLVQPVGSPLSLECTVEGTSNPNLYWYRQAAGRGLQLLFYSVGIGQISSEVPQNLSASRPQDRQFILSSKKLLLSDSGFYLCAWEEGGTGISGNTIYFGEGSWLTVV.

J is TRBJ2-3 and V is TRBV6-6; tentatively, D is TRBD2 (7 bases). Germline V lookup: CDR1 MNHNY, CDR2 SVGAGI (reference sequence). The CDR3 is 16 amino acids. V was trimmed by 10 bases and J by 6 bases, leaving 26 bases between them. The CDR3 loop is CAILGGRILVGDTQYF. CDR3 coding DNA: TGTGCCATCCTGGGGGGGCGAATATTGGTAGGGGATACGCAGTATTTT.

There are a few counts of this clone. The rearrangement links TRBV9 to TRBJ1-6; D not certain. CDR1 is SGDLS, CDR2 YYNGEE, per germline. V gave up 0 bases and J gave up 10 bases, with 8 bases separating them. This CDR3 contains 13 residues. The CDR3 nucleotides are TGTGCCAGCAGCGTAGAAGCAAGATCACCCCTCCACTTT. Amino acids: CASSVEARSPLHF.

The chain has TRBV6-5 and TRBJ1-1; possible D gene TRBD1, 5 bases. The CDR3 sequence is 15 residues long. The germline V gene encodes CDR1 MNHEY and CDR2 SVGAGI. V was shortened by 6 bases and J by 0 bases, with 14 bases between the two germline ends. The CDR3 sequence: CASRMGLFMNTEAFF. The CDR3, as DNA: TGTGCCAGCAGGATGGGACTTTTCATGAACACTGAAGCTTTCTTT.

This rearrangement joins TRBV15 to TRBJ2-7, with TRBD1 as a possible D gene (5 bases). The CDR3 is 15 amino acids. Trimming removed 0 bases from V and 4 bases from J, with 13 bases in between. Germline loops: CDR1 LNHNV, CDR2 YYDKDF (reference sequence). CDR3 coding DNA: TGTGCCACCAGCAGAGAGCAGGGCGGCCGGTACGAGCAGTACTTC. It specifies CATSREQGGRYEQYF.